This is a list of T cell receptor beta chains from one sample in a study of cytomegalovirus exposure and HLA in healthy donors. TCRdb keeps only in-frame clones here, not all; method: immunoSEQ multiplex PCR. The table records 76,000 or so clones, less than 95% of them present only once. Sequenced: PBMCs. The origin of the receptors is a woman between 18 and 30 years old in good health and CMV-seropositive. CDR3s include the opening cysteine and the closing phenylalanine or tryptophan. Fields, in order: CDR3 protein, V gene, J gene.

CDR3: CASSQLRTGYYGYTF
V: TRBV4-3
J: TRBJ1-2

CDR3: CASSRDSTSTDTQYF
V: TRBV5-4
J: TRBJ2-3

CDR3: CASSSTANEQFF
V: TRBV28
J: TRBJ2-1

CDR3: CASSTTGLPYEQYF
V: TRBV19
J: TRBJ2-7

CDR3: CASSQQGAWTEAFF
V: TRBV2
J: TRBJ1-1

CDR3: CASSLERGAEAFF
V: TRBV7-2
J: TRBJ1-1

CDR3: CASSGRQGYEKLFF
V: TRBV2
J: TRBJ1-4

CDR3: CASSHGQGDSSPLHF
V: TRBV6-1
J: TRBJ1-6

CDR3: CASSLGGVRQGDNQPQHF
V: TRBV5-5
J: TRBJ1-5

CDR3: CARFGTGPKGTEAFF
V: TRBV2
J: TRBJ1-1

CDR3: CASSQPTVSSYNEQFF
V: TRBV4-1
J: TRBJ2-1

CDR3: CASSSLDRARTDTQYF
V: TRBV28
J: TRBJ2-3

CDR3: CASSKGTGGYQPQHF
V: TRBV6-5
J: TRBJ1-5

CDR3: CASSLAQGASNEKLFF
V: TRBV5-1
J: TRBJ1-4

CDR3: CASSPYAGLGYTF
V: TRBV27
J: TRBJ1-2

CDR3: CASSYQRGGRIPPHF
V: TRBV7-8
J: TRBJ2-7

CDR3: CASSSGGGSAYNEQFF
V: TRBV5-4
J: TRBJ2-1

CDR3: CASNLAVRSSSETGELFF
V: TRBV2
J: TRBJ2-2

CDR3: CASSPDSLNTEAFF
V: TRBV5-1
J: TRBJ1-1

CDR3: CASSLGVATNTGELFF
V: TRBV6-5
J: TRBJ2-2

CDR3: CASSRQFLGANVLTF
V: TRBV27
J: TRBJ2-6

CDR3: CASRAPGLAGGPTDTQYF
V: TRBV28
J: TRBJ2-3

CDR3: CAISELQGNYGYTF
V: TRBV10-3
J: TRBJ1-2

CDR3: CASSLAGSQETQYF
V: TRBV28
J: TRBJ2-5

CDR3: CAMGQYDNEQFF
V: TRBV6-6
J: TRBJ2-1

CDR3: CASSVNGGTQPQHF
V: TRBV9
J: TRBJ1-5

CDR3: CASSYGGSTDTQYF
V: TRBV6-6
J: TRBJ2-3

CDR3: CASSLRTGVSYNEQFF
V: TRBV7-9
J: TRBJ2-1

CDR3: CASSLGLAGASGGEQFF
V: TRBV5-6
J: TRBJ2-1

CDR3: CASSQEGDSSYEQYF
V: TRBV4-2
J: TRBJ2-7

CDR3: CASSETDTEAKNIQYF
V: TRBV7-9
J: TRBJ2-4

CDR3: CASSEGRATNEKLFF
V: TRBV4-2
J: TRBJ1-4

CDR3: CASSDREGNEKLFF
V: TRBV9
J: TRBJ1-4

CDR3: CASSLAASGNEQFF
V: TRBV7-2
J: TRBJ2-1

CDR3: CASGGRFGNQPQHF
V: TRBV9
J: TRBJ1-5

CDR3: CASSVPSAGDGDYNEQFF
V: TRBV9
J: TRBJ2-1

CDR3: CASSVAHGQGSLFF
V: TRBV9
J: TRBJ1-4

CDR3: CASSAYRGDTGELFF
V: TRBV2
J: TRBJ2-2

CDR3: CASSFTGGGNEQFF
V: TRBV27
J: TRBJ2-1

CDR3: CASSLSPRAINTEAFF
V: TRBV27
J: TRBJ1-1

CDR3: CASSSGGEQFF
V: TRBV18
J: TRBJ2-1

CDR3: CASSSETGGKYTGELFF
V: TRBV5-1
J: TRBJ2-2

CDR3: CASTQGVAGKREQFF
V: TRBV11-1
J: TRBJ2-1

CDR3: CATSNYRGFSYEQYF
V: TRBV15
J: .

CDR3: CASSATTSGGKRQYF
V: TRBV19
J: TRBJ2-7

CDR3: CASSHLDRNTEAFF
V: TRBV4-2
J: TRBJ1-1

CDR3: CASSETVYEAYGYTF
V: TRBV2
J: TRBJ1-2

CDR3: CASIGTLRGGETQYF
V: TRBV28
J: TRBJ2-5

CDR3: CASSPQRRSEEKLFF
V: TRBV18
J: TRBJ1-4

CDR3: CASSRPQGVHEQYF
V: TRBV28
J: TRBJ2-7

CDR3: CSVPGGSSSYNEQFF
V: TRBV29-1
J: TRBJ2-1

CDR3: CASSYRLAGVDTQYF
V: TRBV6-6
J: TRBJ2-3

CDR3: CASSLDGSSYEQYF
V: TRBV7-3
J: TRBJ2-7

CDR3: CASRSGPWAFF
V: TRBV7-2
J: TRBJ1-1